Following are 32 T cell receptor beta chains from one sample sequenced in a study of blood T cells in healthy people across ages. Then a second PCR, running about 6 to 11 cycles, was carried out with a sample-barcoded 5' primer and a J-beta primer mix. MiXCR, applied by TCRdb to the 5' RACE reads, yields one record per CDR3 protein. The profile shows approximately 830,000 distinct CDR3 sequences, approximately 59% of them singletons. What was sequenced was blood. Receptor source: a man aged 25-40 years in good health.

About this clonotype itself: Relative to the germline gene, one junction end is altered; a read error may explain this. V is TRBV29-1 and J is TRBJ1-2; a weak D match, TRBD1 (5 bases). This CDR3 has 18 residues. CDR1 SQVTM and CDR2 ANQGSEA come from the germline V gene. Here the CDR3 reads CSVEDGGGTSPFNYGYTF. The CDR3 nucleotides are TGCAGCGTTGAAGATGGTGGGGGGACCAGTCCCTTTAACTACGGCTACACCTTC.

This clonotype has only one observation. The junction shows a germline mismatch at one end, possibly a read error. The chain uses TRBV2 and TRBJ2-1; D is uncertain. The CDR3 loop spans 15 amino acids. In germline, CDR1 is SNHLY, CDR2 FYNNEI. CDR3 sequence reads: CASSGQPSSYNEQFF. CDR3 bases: TGTGCCAGCAGTGGACAACCGAGCTCCTACAACGAGCAGTTCTTC.

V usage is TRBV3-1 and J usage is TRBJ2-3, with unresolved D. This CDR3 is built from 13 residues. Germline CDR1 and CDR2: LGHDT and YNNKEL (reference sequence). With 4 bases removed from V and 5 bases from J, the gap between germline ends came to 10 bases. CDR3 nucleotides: TGTGCCAGCAGCCTAGACTGGCAAGATACGCAGTATTTT. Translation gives CASSLDWQDTQYF.

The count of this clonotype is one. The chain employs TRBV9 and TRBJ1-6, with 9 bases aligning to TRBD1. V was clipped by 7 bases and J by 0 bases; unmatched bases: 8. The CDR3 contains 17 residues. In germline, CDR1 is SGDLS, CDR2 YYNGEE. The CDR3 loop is CASHRGLLSSYNSPLHF. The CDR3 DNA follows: TGTGCCAGCCACAGGGGGCTCCTCAGCTCCTATAATTCACCCCTCCACTTT.

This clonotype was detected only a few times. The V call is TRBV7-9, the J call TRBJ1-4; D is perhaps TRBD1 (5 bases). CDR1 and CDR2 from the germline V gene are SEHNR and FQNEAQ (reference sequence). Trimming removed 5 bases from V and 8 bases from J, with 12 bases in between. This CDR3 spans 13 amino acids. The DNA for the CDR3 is TGTGCCAGCAGCGTTCAGGGTCGGGAAAAACTGTTTTTT. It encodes CASSVQGREKLFF. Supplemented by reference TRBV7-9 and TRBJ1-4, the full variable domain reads DTGVSQNPRHKITKRGQNVTFRCDPISEHNRLYWYRQTLGQGPEFLTYFQNEAQLEKSRLLSDRFSAERPKGSFSTLEIQRTEQGDSAMYLCASSVQGREKLFFGSGTQLSVL.

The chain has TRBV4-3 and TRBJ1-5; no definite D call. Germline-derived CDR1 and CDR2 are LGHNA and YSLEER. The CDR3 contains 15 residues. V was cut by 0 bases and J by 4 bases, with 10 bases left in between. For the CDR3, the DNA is TGCGCCAGCAGCCAAGATCTGCCGAGAAATCAGCCCCAGCATTTT. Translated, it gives CASSQDLPRNQPQHF.

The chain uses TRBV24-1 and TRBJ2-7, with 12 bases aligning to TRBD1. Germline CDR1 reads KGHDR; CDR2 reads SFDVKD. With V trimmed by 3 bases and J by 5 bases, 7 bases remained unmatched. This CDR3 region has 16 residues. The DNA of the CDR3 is TGTGCCACCAGTGATCCTGCCGGGACAGGGGGCAACGAGCAGTACTTC. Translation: CATSDPAGTGGNEQYF.

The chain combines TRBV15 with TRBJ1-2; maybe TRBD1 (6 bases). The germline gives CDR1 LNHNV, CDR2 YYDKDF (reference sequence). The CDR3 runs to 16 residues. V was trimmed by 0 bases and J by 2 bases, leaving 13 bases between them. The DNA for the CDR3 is TGTGCCACCAGCAGAGACCGCAGGGGATGGAACTATGGCTACACCTTC. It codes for CATSRDRRGWNYGYTF.

CDR3 nucleotides: TGTGCCAGCAGTAACGGACGGCTCGACGAGCAGTACTTC. This translates into CASSNGRLDEQYF. This chain uses TRBV28 with TRBJ2-4; D not resolved. The DNA end lines up better with TRBJ2-7; the J call may be wrong. The germline V gene encodes CDR1 MDHEN and CDR2 SYDVKM. This CDR3 is 13 amino acids long.

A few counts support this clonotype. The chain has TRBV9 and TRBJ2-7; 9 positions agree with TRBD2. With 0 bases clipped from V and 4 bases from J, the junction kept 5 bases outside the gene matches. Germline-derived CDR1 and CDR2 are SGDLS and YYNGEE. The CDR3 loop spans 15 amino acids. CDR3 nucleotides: TGTGCCAGCAGCGTAGATAGGGGACTAGCTTACGAGCAGTACTTC. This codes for CASSVDRGLAYEQYF.

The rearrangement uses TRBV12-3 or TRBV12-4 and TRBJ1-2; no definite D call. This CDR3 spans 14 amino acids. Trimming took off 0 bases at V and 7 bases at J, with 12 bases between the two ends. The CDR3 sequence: CASSLALGQRGYTF. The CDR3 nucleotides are TGTGCCAGCAGTTTAGCGCTTGGCCAACGTGGCTACACCTTC.

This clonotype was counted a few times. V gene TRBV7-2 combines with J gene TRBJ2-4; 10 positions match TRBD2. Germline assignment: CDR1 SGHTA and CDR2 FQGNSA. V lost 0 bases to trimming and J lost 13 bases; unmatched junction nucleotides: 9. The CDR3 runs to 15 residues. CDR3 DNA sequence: TGTGCCAGCAGCTTAGCGCTAGCGGGGGTAAGGGAGCAGTACTTC. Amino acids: CASSLALAGVREQYF.

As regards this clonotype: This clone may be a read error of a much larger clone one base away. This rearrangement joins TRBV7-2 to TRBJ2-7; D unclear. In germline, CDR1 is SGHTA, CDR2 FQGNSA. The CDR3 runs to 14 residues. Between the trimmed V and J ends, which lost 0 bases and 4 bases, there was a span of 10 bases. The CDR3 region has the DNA TGTGCCAGCAGCTTAGCCTATTGCCCATACGAGCAGTACTTC. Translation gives CASSLAYCPYEQYF.

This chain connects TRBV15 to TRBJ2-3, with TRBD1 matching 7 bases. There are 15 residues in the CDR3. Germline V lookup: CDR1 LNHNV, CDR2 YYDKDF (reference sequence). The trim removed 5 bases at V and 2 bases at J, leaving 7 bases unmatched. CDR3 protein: CATSVKGANTDTQYF. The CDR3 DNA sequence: TGTGCCACCAGCGTTAAGGGGGCGAACACAGATACGCAGTATTTT.

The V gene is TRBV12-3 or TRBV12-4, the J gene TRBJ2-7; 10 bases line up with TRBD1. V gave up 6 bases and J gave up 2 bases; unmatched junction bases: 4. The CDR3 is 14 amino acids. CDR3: CASSRGTGAYEQYF. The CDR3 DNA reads TGTGCCAGCAGCCGAGGGACAGGGGCCTACGAGCAGTACTTC.

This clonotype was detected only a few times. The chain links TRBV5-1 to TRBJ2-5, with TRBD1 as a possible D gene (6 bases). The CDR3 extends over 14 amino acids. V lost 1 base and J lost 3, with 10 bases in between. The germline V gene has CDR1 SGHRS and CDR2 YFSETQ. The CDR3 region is CASSLTGTKETQYF. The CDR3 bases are TGCGCCAGCAGCTTGACAGGGACCAAAGAGACCCAGTACTTC.

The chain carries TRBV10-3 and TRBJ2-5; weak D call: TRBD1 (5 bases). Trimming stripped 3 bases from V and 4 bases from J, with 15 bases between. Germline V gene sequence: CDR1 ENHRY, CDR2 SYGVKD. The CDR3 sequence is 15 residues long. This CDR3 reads CAISEWAGSAETQYF. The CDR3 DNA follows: TGTGCCATCAGTGAATGGGCAGGGTCGGCAGAGACCCAGTACTTC.

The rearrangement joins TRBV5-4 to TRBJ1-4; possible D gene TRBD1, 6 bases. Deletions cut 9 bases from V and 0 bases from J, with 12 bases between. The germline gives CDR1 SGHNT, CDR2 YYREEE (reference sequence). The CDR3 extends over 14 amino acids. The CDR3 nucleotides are TGTGCCACCTCAGGGGCCACAACTAATGAAAAACTGTTTTTT. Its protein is CATSGATTNEKLFF.

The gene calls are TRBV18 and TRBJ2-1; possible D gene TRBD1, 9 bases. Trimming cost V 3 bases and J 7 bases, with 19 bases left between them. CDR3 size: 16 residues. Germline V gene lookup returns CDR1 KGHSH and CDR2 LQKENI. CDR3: CASSPAGGQGWNEQFF. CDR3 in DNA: TGTGCCAGCTCACCCGCGGGGGGACAGGGATGGAATGAGCAGTTCTTC.

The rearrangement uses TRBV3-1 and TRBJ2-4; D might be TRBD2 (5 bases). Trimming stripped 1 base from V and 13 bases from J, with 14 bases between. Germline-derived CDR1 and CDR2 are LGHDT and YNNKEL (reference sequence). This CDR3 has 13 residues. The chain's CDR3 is CASSQVGPREQYF. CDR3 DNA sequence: TGTGCCAGCAGCCAAGTAGGACCGAGGGAGCAGTACTTC. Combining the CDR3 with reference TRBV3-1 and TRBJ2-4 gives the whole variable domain DTAVSQTPKYLVTQMGNDKSIKCEQNLGHDTMYWYKQDSKKFLKIMFSYNNKELIINETVPNRFSPKSPDKAHLNLHINSLELGDSAVYFCASSQVGPREQYFGAGTRLSVL.

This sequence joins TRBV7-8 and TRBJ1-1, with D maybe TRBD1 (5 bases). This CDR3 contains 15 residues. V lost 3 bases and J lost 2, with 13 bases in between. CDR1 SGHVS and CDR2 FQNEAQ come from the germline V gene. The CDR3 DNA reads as TGTGCCAGCAGCTTCCCTCAGGGAGGTAACACTGAAGCTTTCTTT. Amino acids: CASSFPQGGNTEAFF.

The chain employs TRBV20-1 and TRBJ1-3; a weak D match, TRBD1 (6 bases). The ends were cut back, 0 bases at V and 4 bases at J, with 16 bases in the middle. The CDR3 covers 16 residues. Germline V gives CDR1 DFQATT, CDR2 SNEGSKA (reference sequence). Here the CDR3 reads CSARDPSTGGGNTIYF. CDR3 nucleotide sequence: TGCAGTGCTAGAGACCCCAGCACCGGGGGCGGAAACACCATATATTTT.

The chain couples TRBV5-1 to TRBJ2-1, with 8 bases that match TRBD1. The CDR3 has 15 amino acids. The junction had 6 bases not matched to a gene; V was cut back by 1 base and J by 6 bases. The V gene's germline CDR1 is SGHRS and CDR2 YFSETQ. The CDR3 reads CASSLRTGGGNEQFF. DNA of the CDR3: TGCGCCAGCAGCTTGAGAACAGGGGGAGGCAATGAGCAGTTCTTC.

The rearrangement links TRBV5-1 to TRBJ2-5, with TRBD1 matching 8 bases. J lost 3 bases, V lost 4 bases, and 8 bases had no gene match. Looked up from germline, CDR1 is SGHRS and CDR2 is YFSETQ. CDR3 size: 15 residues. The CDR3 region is CASSGGQGPEETQYF. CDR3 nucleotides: TGCGCCAGCAGCGGCGGACAGGGACCGGAAGAGACCCAGTACTTC.

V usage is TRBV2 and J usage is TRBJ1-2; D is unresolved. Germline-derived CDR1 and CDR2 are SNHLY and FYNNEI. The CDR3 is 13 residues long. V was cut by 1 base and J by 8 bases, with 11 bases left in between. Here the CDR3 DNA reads TGTGCCAGCAGTGAAGAGGGAGCGGGAGGCTACACCTTC. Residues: CASSEEGAGGYTF.

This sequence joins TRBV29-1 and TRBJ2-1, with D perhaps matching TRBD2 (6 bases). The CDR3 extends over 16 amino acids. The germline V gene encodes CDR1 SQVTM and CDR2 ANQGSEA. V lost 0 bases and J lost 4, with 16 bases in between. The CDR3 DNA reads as TGCAGCGTTGAAGATCTAGGAGGGGACCTATACAATGAGCAGTTCTTC. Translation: CSVEDLGGDLYNEQFF.

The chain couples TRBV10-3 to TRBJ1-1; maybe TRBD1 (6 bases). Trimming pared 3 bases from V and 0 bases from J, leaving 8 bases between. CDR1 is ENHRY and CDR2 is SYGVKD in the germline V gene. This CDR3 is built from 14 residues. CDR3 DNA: TGTGCCATCAGTGAACGGACAGTGAACACTGAAGCTTTCTTT. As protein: CAISERTVNTEAFF.

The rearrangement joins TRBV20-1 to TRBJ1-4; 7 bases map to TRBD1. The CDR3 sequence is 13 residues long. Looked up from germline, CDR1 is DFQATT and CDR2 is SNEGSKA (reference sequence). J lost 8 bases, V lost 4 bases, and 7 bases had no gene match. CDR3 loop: CSAIWTGHEKLFF. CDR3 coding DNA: TGCAGTGCTATCTGGACAGGACACGAAAAACTGTTTTTT.

CDR3 loop: CSVVSGRRSYNEQFF. The CDR3 bases are TGCAGCGTTGTCAGCGGGAGGCGGTCCTACAATGAGCAGTTCTTC. This chain links TRBV29-1 with TRBJ2-1; TRBD2 matches at 9 bases. Trimming took 4 bases from V and 1 from J; bases not matched to a gene: 5. The CDR3 has 15 amino acids. The germline V gene encodes CDR1 SQVTM and CDR2 ANQGSEA.

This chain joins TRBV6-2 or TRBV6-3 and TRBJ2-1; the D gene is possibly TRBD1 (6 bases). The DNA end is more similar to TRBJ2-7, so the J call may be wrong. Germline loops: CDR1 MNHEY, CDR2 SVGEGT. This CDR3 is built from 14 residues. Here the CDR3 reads CASSKTGQPYEQYF. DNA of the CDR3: TGTGCCAGCAGCAAAACCGGACAGCCATACGAGCAGTACTTC.

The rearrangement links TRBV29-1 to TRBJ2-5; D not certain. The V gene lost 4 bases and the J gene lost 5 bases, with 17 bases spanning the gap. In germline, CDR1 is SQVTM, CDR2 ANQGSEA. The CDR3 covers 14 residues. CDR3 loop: CSVVVTGGRETQYF. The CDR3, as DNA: TGCAGCGTTGTTGTGACCGGTGGTAGGGAGACCCAGTACTTC.

Here the CDR3 reads CSVPGQGQTEAFF. The CDR3 nucleotides read TGCAGCGTACCGGGACAGGGGCAAACTGAAGCTTTCTTT. This chain links TRBV29-1 with TRBJ1-1; 10 nucleotides align to TRBD1. Trimming cost V 6 bases and J 5 bases; bases outside gene matches: 6. CDR3 length: 13 amino acids. Germline V gene sequence: CDR1 SQVTM, CDR2 ANQGSEA.